This TCR beta chain originates from a study of blood T cell repertoires in COVID-19. Using immunoSEQ multiplex PCR, the repertoire was profiled, and TCRdb retains in-frame clones only, with some absent. The sample holds 88,000 or so clones, around 80% seen once. This CDR3 comprises 15 residues. Trimming at V came to 4 bases and at J to 4 bases, leaving 6 bases not matched to a gene. CDR1 and CDR2 (germline): MNHEY, SVGAGI. The source is a man older than 75 with acute or convalescent COVID-19. Sequenced material: peripheral blood. The rearrangement links TRBV6-5 to TRBJ1-1; 10 bases are shared with TRBD1. Written as DNA, the CDR3 is TGTGCCAGCAGTTCTGGGACAGGGGTTATCACTGAAGCTTTCTTT. Translating it yields CASSSGTGVITEAFF.